Reported below is one TCR beta chain. The antigen is unknown. The table came from immunoSEQ multiplex PCR; TCRdb's copy has only in-frame clones and leaves some out. The table records around 180,000 clones, more than 70% of them present only once. This entry comes from a study of T cell responses to AZD1222 COVID-19 vaccine. This CDR3 is built from 13 residues. CDR1 and CDR2 from the germline V gene are GTSNPN and SVGIG (reference sequence). V lost 0 bases and J 6 bases, leaving 12 bases between the germline ends. Second-dose intervals of approximately 4 or approximately 12 weeks were pooled. Study-level results: Spike-specific TCR breadth and depth both grew after two AZD1222 doses. Donors in the cohort were predominantly white British and more often female, and clonal diversity was possibly underestimated.

This TCR derives from an adult who received the AZD1222 COVID-19 vaccine. The V and J genes are TRBV30 and TRBJ2-7; D call uncertain. The sample consisted of peripheral blood, taken 28 days after the second AZD1222 dose. The CDR3 nucleotides read TGTGCCTGGAGTGTACAGTCCCAGAGCGAGCAGTACTTC. This codes for CAWSVQSQSEQYF.